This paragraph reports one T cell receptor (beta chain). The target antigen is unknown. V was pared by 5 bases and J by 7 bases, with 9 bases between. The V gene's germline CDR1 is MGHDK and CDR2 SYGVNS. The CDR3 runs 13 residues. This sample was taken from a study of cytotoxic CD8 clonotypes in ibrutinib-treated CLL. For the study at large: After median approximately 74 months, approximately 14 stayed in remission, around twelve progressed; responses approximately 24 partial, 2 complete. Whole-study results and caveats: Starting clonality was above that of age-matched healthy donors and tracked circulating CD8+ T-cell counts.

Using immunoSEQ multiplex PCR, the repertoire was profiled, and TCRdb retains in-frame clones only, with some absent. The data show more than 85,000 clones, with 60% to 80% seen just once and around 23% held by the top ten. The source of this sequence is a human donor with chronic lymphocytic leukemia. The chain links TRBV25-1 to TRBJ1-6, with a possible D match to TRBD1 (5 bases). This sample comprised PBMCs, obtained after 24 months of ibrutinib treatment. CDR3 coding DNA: TGTGCCAGCAGTCAGGGAAGGAATTCACCCCTCCACTTT. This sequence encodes CASSQGRNSPLHF. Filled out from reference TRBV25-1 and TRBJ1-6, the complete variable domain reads EADIYQTPRYLVIGTGKKITLECSQTMGHDKMYWYQQDPGMELHLIHYSYGVNSTEKGDLSSESTVSRIRTEHFPLTLESARPSHTSQYLCASSQGRNSPLHFGNGTRLTVT.